Sequencing of this T cell receptor (beta chain) was carried out in a study of cytomegalovirus exposure and HLA in healthy donors. This CDR3 contains 15 residues. This PCR relied on a set of 60 Vbeta primers and 13 Jbeta primers. Sequencing was performed with immunoSEQ multiplex PCR; in TCRdb, only in-frame clones are kept and a portion is missing. Among tens of thousands of clones, 6% to 9% were seen once, and the ten largest hold 2% to 2.5%. This receptor was taken from a man between 45 and 60 years old in good health and CMV-seronegative. The V call is TRBV21-1, the J call TRBJ2-7; the table's TRBD2 call for D was not verified on the DNA. TRBV21-1 is classified as a pseudogene. The sequenced material came from PBMCs. The CDR3 DNA is TGTGCCAGCAGCAATCTTGGGACTAGCGCCTACGAGCAGTACTTC. Its protein product is CASSNLGTSAYEQYF.